These T cell receptor beta chains were read from a single sample in a study of OX40 agonist ivuxolimab in advanced cancers. Using immunoSEQ multiplex PCR, the repertoire was profiled, and TCRdb retains in-frame clones only, with some absent. This table holds tens of thousands of clones, 80% to 95% found once. Sequenced here: CD4+ or CD8+ T cells sorted from blood, sampled in a trial of the OX40 agonist ivuxolimab. Receptors originate from an adult with an advanced solid tumor such as melanoma, head and neck, liver or kidney cancer. CDR3s include the opening cysteine and the closing phenylalanine or tryptophan. A D gene is named only where the DNA matches it firmly. The size of a clone is reported for some rows only, either as once, few or many, or as a class for expanded clones.

J gene: TRBJ2-1
D gene: TRBD1
V gene: TRBV5-5
clone size: -
CDR3 protein: CASSLYGTGGNEQFF
CDR3 DNA: TGTGCCAGCAGCCTGTACGGGACAGGGGGCAATGAGCAGTTCTTC

J gene: TRBJ2-5
D gene: TRBD2
V gene: TRBV7-8
clone size: -
CDR3 protein: CASTPGTSEQETQYF
CDR3 DNA: TGTGCCAGCACCCCGGGGACTAGCGAACAAGAGACCCAGTACTTC

J gene: TRBJ1-5
D gene: -
V gene: TRBV27
clone size: -
CDR3 protein: CASSLGGNHQPQHF
CDR3 DNA: TGTGCCAGCAGTTTAGGGGGGAATCATCAGCCCCAGCATTTT

J gene: TRBJ2-1
D gene: TRBD2
V gene: TRBV4-3
clone size: -
CDR3 protein: CASSQDREREPAYNEQFF
CDR3 DNA: TGCGCCAGCAGCCAAGATCGGGAGCGGGAGCCGGCCTACAATGAGCAGTTCTTC

J gene: TRBJ2-7
D gene: TRBD2
V gene: TRBV4-2
clone size: once
CDR3 protein: CASSQDLSSPGLAYEQYF
CDR3 DNA: TGTGCCAGCAGCCAAGACCTCTCCTCTCCGGGACTAGCTTACGAGCAGTACTTC

J gene: TRBJ1-5
D gene: TRBD1
V gene: TRBV19
clone size: -
CDR3 protein: CASSLGQQEINQPQHF
CDR3 DNA: TGTGCCAGTAGTTTGGGACAGCAAGAAATCAATCAGCCCCAGCATTTT

J gene: TRBJ2-1
D gene: -
V gene: TRBV11-3
clone size: -
CDR3 protein: CASSYPGLPSEQFF
CDR3 DNA: TGTGCCAGCAGCTACCCAGGACTACCCAGTGAGCAGTTCTTC

J gene: TRBJ2-7
D gene: -
V gene: TRBV30
clone size: -
CDR3 protein: CAWKGSSYEQYF
CDR3 DNA: TGTGCCTGGAAGGGTAGCTCCTACGAGCAGTACTTC

J gene: TRBJ1-2
D gene: -
V gene: TRBV6-5
clone size: -
CDR3 protein: CASSSSFNYGYTF
CDR3 DNA: TGTGCCAGCAGTTCCAGCTTTAACTATGGCTACACCTTC

J gene: TRBJ2-7
D gene: TRBD2
V gene: TRBV28
clone size: -
CDR3 protein: CASRMGLAKYYEQYF
CDR3 DNA: TGTGCCAGCAGGATGGGACTAGCGAAATACTACGAGCAGTACTTC

J gene: TRBJ2-3
D gene: -
V gene: TRBV6-6
clone size: -
CDR3 protein: CASSPTAAVTYTQYF
CDR3 DNA: TGTGCCAGCAGCCCGACTGCGGCCGTCACATATACGCAGTATTTT

J gene: TRBJ1-1
D gene: -
V gene: TRBV16
clone size: once
CDR3 protein: CASSQSRQYTEAFF
CDR3 DNA: TGTGCCAGCAGCCAATCCAGGCAGTACACTGAAGCTTTCTTT

J gene: TRBJ2-3
D gene: -
V gene: TRBV9
clone size: -
CDR3 protein: CASSPRGGGSTDTQYF
CDR3 DNA: TGTGCCAGCAGCCCTCGAGGAGGAGGCAGCACAGATACGCAGTATTTT

J gene: TRBJ2-3
D gene: -
V gene: TRBV9
clone size: -
CDR3 protein: CASSVVGDWRTDTQYF
CDR3 DNA: TGTGCCAGCAGCGTAGTTGGGGACTGGAGGACAGATACGCAGTATTTT

J gene: TRBJ2-7
D gene: TRBD1
V gene: TRBV2
clone size: -
CDR3 protein: CASSEGDRVYEQYF
CDR3 DNA: TGTGCCAGCAGTGAAGGGGACAGGGTCTACGAGCAGTACTTC

J gene: TRBJ2-1
D gene: -
V gene: TRBV5-8
clone size: -
CDR3 protein: CASSLYRDNRNEQFF
CDR3 DNA: TGTGCCAGCAGCTTATACCGGGACAACCGCAATGAGCAGTTCTTC

J gene: TRBJ2-1
D gene: -
V gene: TRBV27
clone size: -
CDR3 protein: CASSLSTSSYNEQFF
CDR3 DNA: TGTGCCAGCAGTTTATCGACCAGCTCCTACAATGAGCAGTTCTTC

J gene: TRBJ2-3
D gene: -
V gene: TRBV27
clone size: -
CDR3 protein: CASGFGPRSVTDTQYF
CDR3 DNA: TGTGCCAGCGGGTTCGGACCTCGTTCTGTCACAGATACGCAGTATTTT

J gene: TRBJ2-1
D gene: -
V gene: TRBV11-2
clone size: -
CDR3 protein: CASSLGHYMRDEQFF
CDR3 DNA: TGTGCCAGCAGCTTAGGCCATTACATGAGGGATGAGCAGTTCTTC

J gene: TRBJ1-2
D gene: TRBD1
V gene: TRBV27
clone size: -
CDR3 protein: CASSPLTGSLINYGYTF
CDR3 DNA: TGTGCCAGCAGTCCATTGACAGGGAGCTTGATTAACTATGGCTACACCTTC